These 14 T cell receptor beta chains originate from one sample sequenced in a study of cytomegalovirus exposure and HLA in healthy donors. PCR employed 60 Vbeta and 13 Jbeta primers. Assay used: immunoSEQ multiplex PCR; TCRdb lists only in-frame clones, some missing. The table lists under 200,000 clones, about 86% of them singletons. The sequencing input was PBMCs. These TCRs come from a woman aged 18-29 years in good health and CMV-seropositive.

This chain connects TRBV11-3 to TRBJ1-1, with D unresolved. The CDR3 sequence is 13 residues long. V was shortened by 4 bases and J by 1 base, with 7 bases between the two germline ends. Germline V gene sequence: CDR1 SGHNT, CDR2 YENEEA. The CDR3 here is CASSYTPNTEAFF. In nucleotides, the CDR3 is TGTGCCAGCAGCTACACCCCGAACACTGAAGCTTTCTTT.

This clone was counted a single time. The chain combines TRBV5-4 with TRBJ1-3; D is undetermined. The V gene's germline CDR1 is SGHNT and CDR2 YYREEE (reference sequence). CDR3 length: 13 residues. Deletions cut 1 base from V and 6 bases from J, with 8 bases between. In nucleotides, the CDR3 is TGTGCCAGCAGCTTGTCAGGTGAAAACACCATATATTTT. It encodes CASSLSGENTIYF.

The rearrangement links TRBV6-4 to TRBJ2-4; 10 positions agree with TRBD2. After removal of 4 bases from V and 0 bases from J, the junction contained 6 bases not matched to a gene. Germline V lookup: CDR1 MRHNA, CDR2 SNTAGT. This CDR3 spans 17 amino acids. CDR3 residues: CASSVSGGRIAKNIQYF. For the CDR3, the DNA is TGTGCCAGCAGTGTTAGCGGGGGGCGAATAGCCAAAAACATTCAGTACTTC.

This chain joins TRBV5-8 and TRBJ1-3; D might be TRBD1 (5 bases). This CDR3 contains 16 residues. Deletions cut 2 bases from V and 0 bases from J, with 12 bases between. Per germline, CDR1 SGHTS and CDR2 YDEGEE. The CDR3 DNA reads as TGTGCCAGCAGCTTCTACAGGCTACGCTCTGGAAACACCATATATTTT. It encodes CASSFYRLRSGNTIYF. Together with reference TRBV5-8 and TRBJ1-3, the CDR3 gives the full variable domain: EAGVTQSPTHLIKTRGQQATLRCSPISGHTSVYWYQQALGLGLQFLLWYDEGEERNRGNFPPRFSGRQFPNYSSELNVNALELEDSALYLCASSFYRLRSGNTIYFGEGSWLTVV.

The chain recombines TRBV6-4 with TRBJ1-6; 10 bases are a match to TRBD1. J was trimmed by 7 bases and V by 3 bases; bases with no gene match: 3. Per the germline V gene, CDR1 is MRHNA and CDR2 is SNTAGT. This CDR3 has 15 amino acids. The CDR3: CASSDQTGGNSPLHF. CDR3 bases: TGTGCCAGCAGTGATCAGACAGGGGGCAATTCACCCCTCCACTTT.

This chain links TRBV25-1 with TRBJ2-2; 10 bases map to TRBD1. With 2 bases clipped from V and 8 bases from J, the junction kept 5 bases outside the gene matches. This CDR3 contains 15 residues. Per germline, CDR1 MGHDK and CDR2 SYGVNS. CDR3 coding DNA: TGTGCCAGCAGTGAACAGGACAGGGGGAGGGGGGAGCTGTTTTTT. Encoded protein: CASSEQDRGRGELFF.

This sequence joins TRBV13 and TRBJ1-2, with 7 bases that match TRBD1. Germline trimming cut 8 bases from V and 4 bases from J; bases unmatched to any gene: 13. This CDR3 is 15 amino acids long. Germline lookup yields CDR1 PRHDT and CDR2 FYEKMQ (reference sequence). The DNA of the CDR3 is TGTGCCAGCGAAACGAACCGGGACAGTGTCTATGGCTACACCTTC. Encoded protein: CASETNRDSVYGYTF.

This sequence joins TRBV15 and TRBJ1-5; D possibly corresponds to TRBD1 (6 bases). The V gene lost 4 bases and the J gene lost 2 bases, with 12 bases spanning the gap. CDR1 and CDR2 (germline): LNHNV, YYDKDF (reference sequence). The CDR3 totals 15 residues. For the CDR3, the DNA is TGTGCCACCAGCAACCGAGGGGGTGGCAATCAGCCCCAGCATTTT. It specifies CATSNRGGGNQPQHF.

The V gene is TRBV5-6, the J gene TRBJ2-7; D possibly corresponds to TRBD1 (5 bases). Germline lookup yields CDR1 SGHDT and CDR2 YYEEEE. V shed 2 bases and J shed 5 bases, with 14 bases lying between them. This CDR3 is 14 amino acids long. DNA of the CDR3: TGTGCCAGCAGCTTTGGAGCAGGGTCCCACGAGCAGTACTTC. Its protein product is CASSFGAGSHEQYF.

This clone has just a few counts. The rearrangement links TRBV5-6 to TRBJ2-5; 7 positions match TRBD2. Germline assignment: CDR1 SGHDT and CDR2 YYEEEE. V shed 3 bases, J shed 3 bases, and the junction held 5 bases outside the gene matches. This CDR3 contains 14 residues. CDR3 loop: CASSWGGGKETQYF. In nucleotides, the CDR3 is TGTGCCAGCAGCTGGGGCGGGGGTAAAGAGACCCAGTACTTC.

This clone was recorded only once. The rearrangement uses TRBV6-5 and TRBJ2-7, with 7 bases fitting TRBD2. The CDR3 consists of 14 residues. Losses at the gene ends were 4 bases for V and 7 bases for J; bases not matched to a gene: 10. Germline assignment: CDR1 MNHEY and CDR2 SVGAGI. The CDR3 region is CASSSGTTQLEQYF. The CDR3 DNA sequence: TGTGCCAGCAGTTCTGGGACTACCCAACTGGAGCAGTACTTC.

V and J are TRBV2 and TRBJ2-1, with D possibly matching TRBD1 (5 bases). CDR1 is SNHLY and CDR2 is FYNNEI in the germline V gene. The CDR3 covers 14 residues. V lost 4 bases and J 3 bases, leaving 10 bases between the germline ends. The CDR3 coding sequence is TGTGCCAGCAGTGCGTTAGACAGCTACAATGAGCAGTTCTTC. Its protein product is CASSALDSYNEQFF.

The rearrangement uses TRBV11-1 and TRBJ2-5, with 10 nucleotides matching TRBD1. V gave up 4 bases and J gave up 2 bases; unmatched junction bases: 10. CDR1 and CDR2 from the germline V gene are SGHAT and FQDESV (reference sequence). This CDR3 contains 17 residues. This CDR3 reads CASSSVVTGGRQETQYF. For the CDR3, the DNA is TGTGCCAGCAGCTCAGTCGTGACAGGGGGCCGACAAGAGACCCAGTACTTC.

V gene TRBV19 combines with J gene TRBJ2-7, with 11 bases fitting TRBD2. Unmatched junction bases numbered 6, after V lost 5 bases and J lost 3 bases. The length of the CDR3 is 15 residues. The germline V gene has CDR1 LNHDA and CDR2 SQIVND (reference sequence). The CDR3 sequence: CASSLGLAGGYEQYF. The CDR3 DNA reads TGTGCCAGTAGTTTGGGGCTAGCGGGGGGCTACGAGCAGTACTTC.